These 14 T cell receptor beta chains came from one sample sequenced in a study of T-cell reconstitution after alpha-beta-depleted transplantation in children. Their target antigens are unknown. A library of TCRbeta sequences, prepared with unique molecular identifiers, was generated. TCRdb re-called the PCR reads through MiXCR, storing one row per CDR3 protein. The sample has 330,000 or so distinct CDR3 sequences, less than 9.5% seen once. Study-level results: Fresh T-cell production supplied most of the T-cell counts and diversity seen one year after transplant.

The input for sequencing was peripheral blood, taken 360 days after TCRalphabeta/CD19-depleted stem cell transplant. Source of these receptors: a female patient aged 2 to 10 who had a stem cell transplant for Fanconi anemia, so the T cells may come from the graft donor.

This clonotype was recorded many times. The CDR3 DNA reads as TGTGCCAGCTCTCCTCAGTCTGCAACTAATGAAAAACTGTTTTTT. Its translation is CASSPQSATNEKLFF. This chain connects TRBV12-3 or TRBV12-4 to TRBJ1-4; no clear D gene. V dropped 8 bases and J dropped 0 bases, with 13 bases sitting between them. This CDR3 region has 15 residues.

Points on this clonotype: This may come from a read error, since a much larger clone is one base off. The rearrangement uses TRBV6-1 and TRBJ2-7; D possibly corresponds to TRBD1 (6 bases). The germline V gene encodes CDR1 MNHNS and CDR2 SASEGT. The CDR3 is 15 amino acids. V was clipped by 7 bases and J by 2 bases, with 18 bases between them. The CDR3 protein is CASTPGTRRTYEQYF. The CDR3 region has the DNA TGTGCCAGCACACCAGGGACACGGCGAACCTACGAGCAGTACTTC.

This clonotype was seen repeatedly, ten times or more. CDR3 residues: CASSQVAGEGTDTQYF. In DNA, the CDR3 is TGTGCCAGCAGCCAAGTTGCGGGGGAAGGTACAGATACGCAGTATTTT. This chain uses TRBV14 with TRBJ2-3, with TRBD2 identical over 7 bases. The trim removed 1 base at V and 3 bases at J, leaving 7 bases unmatched. This CDR3 has 16 residues. Germline V gene lookup returns CDR1 SGHDN and CDR2 FVKESK.

This clonotype was counted many times. V usage is TRBV28 and J usage is TRBJ1-1; no clear D gene. V was clipped by 5 bases and J by 0 bases, with 10 bases between them. CDR3 length: 14 amino acids. From germline, CDR1 is MDHEN and CDR2 SYDVKM. The CDR3 is CASSGGSMNTEAFF. Here the CDR3 DNA reads TGTGCCAGCAGTGGAGGCAGCATGAACACTGAAGCTTTCTTT.

This clonotype appeared many times. One junction end does not reproduce the germline sequence, and a read error may be involved. The rearrangement uses TRBV20-1 and TRBJ2-3; D perhaps matches TRBD2 (6 bases). The V gene's germline CDR1 is DFQATT and CDR2 SNEGSKA (reference sequence). The CDR3 consists of 13 residues. The CDR3 DNA is TGCAGTGGTAGACTAGACGGCACAGATACGCAGTATTTT. Translated, it gives CSGRLDGTDTQYF.

The sample holds many counts of this clonotype. The genes are TRBV16 and TRBJ2-1; weak D call: TRBD1 (6 bases). The CDR3 is made up of 14 amino acids. Trimming pared 0 bases from V and 5 bases from J, leaving 8 bases between. From germline, CDR1 is KGHSY and CDR2 FQNENV. The CDR3 reads CASSQSPGDNEQFF. In DNA form, the CDR3 reads TGTGCCAGCAGCCAATCCCCAGGGGACAATGAGCAGTTCTTC.

This clonotype was detected ten times or more. V and J are TRBV12-3 or TRBV12-4 and TRBJ2-7; D remains ambiguous. The CDR3 length is 11 residues. V lost 5 bases to trimming and J lost 4 bases, with 6 bases between them. In nucleotides, the CDR3 is TGTGCCAGCAGTGCTTTGTACGAGCAGTACTTC. Translation: CASSALYEQYF.

The rearrangement links TRBV6-2 or TRBV6-3 to TRBJ2-3, with 7 bases identical to TRBD2. V dropped 0 bases and J dropped 0; count of bases not matched to a gene: 24. This CDR3 is built from 23 residues. Germline V gene lookup returns CDR1 MNHEY and CDR2 SVGEGT. The CDR3 region is CASSYSKRVGGTRRWTSTDTQYF. The CDR3 nucleotides are TGTGCCAGCAGTTACTCGAAACGGGTGGGGGGGACTCGACGGTGGACTAGCACAGATACGCAGTATTTT.

This clonotype has at least ten counts. The V gene is TRBV5-1, the J gene TRBJ2-1, with a tentative D call TRBD2 (5 bases). The CDR3 totals 16 residues. Trimming shortened V by 0 bases and J by 0 bases, and 10 bases separated the two germline ends. CDR1 is SGHRS, CDR2 YFSETQ, per germline. CDR3 loop: CASSLVASISYNEQFF. As DNA, the CDR3 is TGCGCCAGCAGCTTGGTAGCTAGCATCTCCTACAATGAGCAGTTCTTC.

The rearrangement links TRBV21-1 to TRBJ2-5; TRBD1 is taken as the D call from the table, unchecked against the DNA. TRBV21-1 is a documented pseudogene. The length of the CDR3 is 17 residues. This chain's CDR3 is CASSSTNRRTVQETQYF. The CDR3 DNA follows: TGTGCCAGCAGCAGTACGAACAGGCGGACCGTCCAAGAGACCCAGTACTTC.

This rearrangement joins TRBV2 to TRBJ1-3, with D perhaps matching TRBD1 (5 bases). Germline V CDR1 and CDR2: SNHLY, FYNNEI. Trimming removed 9 bases from V and 2 bases from J, with 11 bases in between. The CDR3 runs to 13 residues. As DNA, the CDR3 is TGTGCCAGTGGGCTGGGACCTGGAAACACCATATATTTT. Translating it yields CASGLGPGNTIYF. The complete variable domain, with remaining parts taken from reference TRBV2 and TRBJ1-3, reads EPEVTQTPSHQVTQMGQEVILRCVPISNHLYFYWYRQILGQKVEFLVSFYNNEISEKSEIFDDQFSVERPDGSNFTLKIRSTKLEDSAMYFCASGLGPGNTIYFGEGSWLTVV.

There are a few counts of this clonotype. The genes are TRBV14 and TRBJ2-2; 12 nucleotides line up with TRBD2. CDR3 length: 19 amino acids. Trimming removed 0 bases from V and 0 bases from J; junction bases left unmatched: 5. CDR1 is SGHDN and CDR2 is FVKESK in the germline V gene. DNA for the CDR3: TGTGCCAGCAGCCAAGACCCTAGCGGGAGGGTCGCGAACACCGGGGAGCTGTTTTTT. Its protein is CASSQDPSGRVANTGELFF.

This clonotype was seen at least ten times. The chain has TRBV29-1 and TRBJ1-1; D uncertain. With 7 bases removed from V and 1 base from J, the gap between germline ends came to 10 bases. The CDR3 runs 12 residues. Looked up from germline, CDR1 is SQVTM and CDR2 is ANQGSEA. CDR3 sequence (DNA): TGCAGCGGACGTAGACAGAACACTGAAGCTTTCTTT. This sequence encodes CSGRRQNTEAFF.

Concerning this clonotype itself: A much larger clone is a single base away; this may be a read error. The CDR3 here is CASSLGQYCGYTF. The CDR3 nucleotides are TGTGCCAGCAGCTTAGGACAGTACTGTGGCTACACCTTC. V is TRBV13 and J is TRBJ1-2; D gene unclear. Germline CDR1 is PRHDT and CDR2 is FYEKMQ (reference sequence). Deletions cut 0 bases from V and 7 bases from J, with 9 bases between. The CDR3 totals 13 residues.